This T cell receptor (beta chain) was sequenced in a study of T cell responses to AZD1222 COVID-19 vaccine. As for the study in general: Both about-4-week and about-12-week second-dose recipients were combined. Findings and limits, study-wide: Spike-specific TCR breadth and depth were elevated following two AZD1222 doses.

Germline values: CDR1 GTSNPN, CDR2 SVGIG (reference sequence). V was shortened by 5 bases and J by 6 bases, with 14 bases between the two germline ends. CDR3 length: 13 residues. The protocol was immunoSEQ multiplex PCR, while the TCRdb copy is restricted to in-frame clones and leaves out a portion. The repertoire holds more than 110,000 clones, less than 95% seen once, with around 3.7% in the top ten. As regards this clone: The target antigen is unknown.

The sample was peripheral blood, taken on day 0 of AZD1222 vaccination. The chain has TRBV30 and TRBJ2-1, with D tentatively TRBD2 (7 bases). The clonotype was recovered from an adult in good health. The CDR3 sequence: CAWGERDTNEQFF. CDR3 bases: TGTGCCTGGGGGGAGCGGGACACCAATGAGCAGTTCTTC.